This section outlines one TCR beta chain sequence together with its context. Its antigen is still unknown. Preparation of the TCRbeta library involved a method that used unique molecular identifiers. Via MiXCR, TCRdb re-called the PCR reads, giving one row per CDR3 protein. The data show fewer than 550,000 distinct CDR3 sequences, with under 20% seen just once and 25% to 35% held by the top ten. The data originate from a study of T-cell reconstitution after alpha-beta-depleted transplantation in children. Points from the study as a whole: There were reportedly several hundred expanded graft clones from which alpha-beta T cells came about two months after transplant. Day-60 TCRbeta diversity that was high in some patients was derived from surviving recipient T cells and thymic progenitors. When one year had passed after transplant, most T-cell counts and diversity came from newly produced T cells.

CDR1 and CDR2 (germline): MDHEN, SYDVKM. The trim removed 6 bases at V and 4 bases at J, leaving 4 bases unmatched. CDR3 length: 13 residues. The rearrangement links TRBV28 to TRBJ1-2, with 8 bases identical to TRBD1. The clonotype was recovered from a boy under two years old who had a stem cell transplant for Wiskott-Aldrich syndrome, so the T cells may come from the graft donor. Source: PBMCs, mostly from graft donor cells, taken 360 days after TCRalphabeta/CD19-depleted stem cell transplant. The CDR3: CASRDREVYGYTF. The CDR3 DNA reads TGTGCCAGCAGGGACAGGGAGGTCTATGGCTACACCTTC.